This T cell receptor (beta chain) was sequenced for a study of blood T cells in healthy people across ages (dated by TCRdb to 2014 to 2015). A note on the overall study: Template switching captured roughly one uniquely barcoded TCR beta cDNA molecule per two T cells in model experiments. To track age-related changes in TCR beta repertoire diversity, the study relied on deep sequencing normalized with unique cDNA molecular identifiers. The donors were split into four age groups: young (average 16 years), middle-aged (about 40), aged (roughly 65) and long-lived (approximately 80). Using the same blood draw, the study looked at two additional independent replicas of 1 million unique cDNA reads for two donors, one aged 18 to 30 and the other aged 80 or older. What the study reported, not specific to this receptor: Bulk unsorted PBMC profiling prevented conclusive comparison of naive and antigen-experienced compartments. There was a strong correlation between observed TCR beta diversity and the percentage of naive T cells measured by flow cytometry. Because the CMV infection status of the donors was unknown, age-related changes in expanded clonotypes may potentially have been confounded. Total diversity estimates from one million sequenced T cells were considered lower bounds and underestimates. Observed TCR beta diversity per million T cells fell roughly linearly with age, and a significant reduction was already apparent by age roughly 40. Compared with the aged group, more naive CD4+ T cells, fewer expanded clones and increased TCR diversity were shown by the long-lived group, suggesting age selection.

Measured from the cysteine to the phenylalanine, the CDR3 is 14 residues long. The CDR3 DNA has 42 bases and is translated from base 1. The trim is 2 bases for V and 4 bases for J, with a gap of 9 bases between the germline ends. Looking up the germline V gene (reference sequence) yields CDR1 LGHDT and CDR2 YNNKEL. Concerning this clonotype itself: No antigen is known for it. No quality values exist for individual bases; no much larger clone is one base distant.

Library creation used 5' RACE. The sample was run on an Illumina HiSeq 2500. A second roughly 7 to 11 cycle PCR used a sample-barcoded 5' primer and a J-beta primer mix. Each TCR beta cDNA molecule received a unique molecular identifier from a template-switch 5' adaptor carrying 12 random nucleotides. Each sample yielded at least 3 million CDR3-containing paired-end reads. All of the RNA was converted into first-strand cDNA using the Mint cDNA synthesis kit, with a TRBC-specific oligonucleotide serving as the primer. After uracil-DNA glycosylase treatment, a first 18-cycle PCR used universal primers M1SS and BC2_uni_R on all cDNA. As for the authors' bioinformatics: Normalization of each sample was performed by random selection of 1 million high-quality reads, each carrying a distinct molecular identifier. Instead of being binned into consensus sequences, reads with shared molecular identifiers were discarded. CDR3 identification, clonotype clustering and error correction used MiTCR with a Q25 quality threshold and the strictest error-elimination algorithm. Lower-bound total TCR beta diversity was estimated with a nonparametric unseen species model using Euler transformation. The raw public reads went through TCRdb reprocessing: fastp at Q25, MiXCR clone calling, in-frame beta chains kept. Rows with a matching CDR3 protein are joined into one entry that keeps the most common DNA and genes. In this record, the V and J calls reflect TCRdb's handling and not the investigators' own analysis. The sample table records 700,000 to 900,000 distinct CDR3 sequences; approximately 24% of these occur just once. The ten biggest clones cover 2.5% to 3.5% of the sample.

The roughly 37 donors, aged roughly 6 to 95 years, were systemically healthy Caucasian individuals from Russia. Roughly 11 milliliters of peripheral blood were drawn from each donor into EDTA-treated Vacutainer tubes. Ficoll-Paque density-gradient centrifugation was used to isolate PBMCs, with at least 7 million obtained per sample. Total RNA was extracted from PBMCs with Trizol reagent, with at least 6 micrograms obtained per sample. For every donor, flow cytometry on a PBMC aliquot measured the percentage of naive CD45RAhigh/CD27high T cells. This sample also belongs to another study, concerning T cells of mothers and their children. The second source states: Nine systemically healthy Caucasian individuals, comprising three mothers and their six children, were included as donors. cDNA synthesis used all of the extracted RNA, with approximately 1.4 ug of RNA in each 15 ul reaction. Sample barcodes and 2-4 random nucleotides were added via the M1S primer in the second PCR. Over 8.5 million TCR beta CDR3 reads were obtained for each mother, and 2.5 million to 3 million reads were obtained for each child. Thymic selection similarly shapes TCR recombination output in related and unrelated pairs, with minor effect from inherited differences. Normalized repertoire overlap in related mother-child pairs was always slightly higher than in unrelated mother-child pairs, but the difference was never significant. With a sensitivity of about 100 clones per million clonotypes, no persistent microchimeric T cell clones were detected. Deep NGS was used in the study to compare the TCR beta repertoires of mothers and children and to look for features that separate related mother-child pairs from unrelated individuals. Mothers averaged roughly 40 +/- 4 years of age and children averaged about 12 +/- 4 years. Libraries were sequenced on Illumina HiSeq 2000 with 100+100 nt paired-end reads after adapter ligation with NEBNext reagents. Mother and child libraries were prepared a month apart and sequenced in separate runs to prevent cross-contamination. Between roughly 500,000 and 2,000,000 distinct TCR beta clonotypes were identified per donor. Naive TCR beta clonotypes were estimated from low-frequency clonotypes matched to each donor's FACS-determined naive share, without sorting.

The receptor chain draws on TRBV3-1 and TRBJ1-3; possibly the D gene is TRBD1, per 6 matching bases. The sequenced sample was blood. The clonotype was recovered from a boy between 10 and 17 years old in good health. The CDR3 amino acid sequence is: CASSQRGDGNTIYF. The nucleotide sequence reads TGTGCCAGCAGCCAAAGGGGGGACGGAAACACCATATATTTT.